The clone carrying this T cell receptor beta chain appeared many times. The target antigen is unknown. TCRdb fed the 5' RACE reads into MiXCR, producing one record per CDR3 protein. This table has about 9,000 distinct CDR3 sequences, roughly 6.3% appearing once. This record belongs to a study of spatial heterogeneity in lung cancer. About the study: Detected beta-chain sequences consistently exceeded alpha-chain sequences. Study-wide findings and caveats: Expanded TCR counts, ubiquitous and regional, correlated respectively with ubiquitous and regional nonsynonymous mutation counts. Mutation counts in tumors were tracked by counts of expanded intratumoral alpha and beta TCRs.

Indicated time point: sample taken at primary tumor resection. The sequence came from a male donor with early-stage non-small cell lung cancer. The sample was lung tumor tissue, taken at surgery.

CDR3 amino acids: CASKGAYDQPQHF. DNA of the CDR3: TGTGCCAGCAAGGGGGCGTATGATCAGCCCCAGCATTTT. The chain has TRBV4-2 and TRBJ1-5, with 7 bases aligning to TRBD1. CDR3 length equals 13 residues. V trimming: 7 bases; J trimming: 5 bases; junction bases outside the gene matches: 5. CDR1 is LGHNA, CDR2 YNFKEQ, per germline.